The present T cell receptor beta chain was sequenced within a study of blood T cell repertoires in COVID-19. Across the study: Samples representing acute and convalescent COVID-19 were sourced from the United States, Italy and Spain.

Measured with immunoSEQ multiplex PCR; TCRdb has only the in-frame clones, and not every one. The sample has over 55,000 clones, about 83% seen once. V lost 3 bases and J 5 bases, leaving 16 bases between the germline ends. Germline V CDR1 and CDR2: DFQATT, SNEGSKA (reference sequence). The CDR3 has 14 amino acids. The V and J genes are TRBV20-1 and TRBJ2-5; possibly TRBD2 for D (5 bases). The sample taken for sequencing was peripheral blood. The sequence was obtained from a man aged 45 to 65 with active COVID-19. CDR3: CSASPGPSRETQYF. In DNA form, the CDR3 reads TGCAGTGCTAGTCCCGGGCCTAGCAGGGAGACCCAGTACTTC.